This T cell receptor (beta chain) comes out of a study of beta chain features in type 1 diabetes. This clone was counted at least ten times. Looked up from germline, CDR1 is GTSNPN and CDR2 is SVGIG (reference sequence). Trimming shortened V by 3 bases and J by 3 bases, and 20 bases separated the two germline ends. CDR3 length equals 16 residues. Isolated RNA was reverse transcribed in full, so expressed TCRB transcripts were sequenced. Libraries were prepared by immunoSEQ multiplex PCR; TCRdb keeps only in-frame clonotypes and omits some of them. The repertoire holds about 150,000 clones, with about 7.3% as singletons.

V usage is TRBV30 and J usage is TRBJ1-2, with D tentatively TRBD1 (6 bases). Sequenced material: central memory CD4+ T cells from blood. The TCR originated in a man between 18 and 35 years old in good health. Written as DNA, the CDR3 is TGTGCCTGGAGCACCCAAACCCCCCGGACAGACTATGGCTACACCTTC. It specifies CAWSTQTPRTDYGYTF. Together with reference TRBV30 and TRBJ1-2, the CDR3 gives the full variable domain: SQTIHQWPATLVQPVGSPLSLECTVEGTSNPNLYWYRQAAGRGLQLLFYSVGIGQISSEVPQNLSASRPQDRQFILSSKKLLLSDSGFYLCAWSTQTPRTDYGYTFGSGTRLTVV.